The 27 T cell receptor beta chains given below trace back to one sample, sequenced in a study of blood T cell repertoires in COVID-19. Here immunoSEQ multiplex PCR was the method, and the copy in TCRdb shows in-frame clones only, minus some. The table includes about 180,000 clones, nearly 80% detected once. The sequenced sample was PBMCs or T cells enriched from blood (not recorded which). The receptor source for this set is a man in his sixties who had been exposed to COVID-19.

The rearrangement links TRBV27 to TRBJ1-5; 12 bases line up with TRBD1. This CDR3 has 17 residues. After removal of 6 bases from V and 6 bases from J, the junction contained 12 bases not matched to a gene. CDR1 and CDR2 from the germline V gene are MNHEY and SMNVEV (reference sequence). The CDR3 loop is CASSRLPGQGAIQPQHF. DNA of the CDR3: TGTGCCAGCAGCCGATTACCGGGACAGGGGGCGATTCAGCCCCAGCATTTT.

The rearrangement uses TRBV5-1 and TRBJ2-3; no firm D call. Trimming cost V 3 bases and J 10 bases, with 18 bases left between them. The CDR3 loop spans 14 amino acids. Germline-derived CDR1 and CDR2 are SGHRS and YFSETQ. The CDR3 DNA is TGCGCCAGCAGCTCCGCAGGTGGAACGAACGCGCAGTATTTT. Residues: CASSSAGGTNAQYF. Based on the CDR3 plus reference TRBV5-1 and TRBJ2-3, the full variable domain is KAGVTQTPRYLIKTRGQQVTLSCSPISGHRSVSWYQQTPGQGLQFLFEYFSETQRNKGNFPGRFSGRQFSNSRSEMNVSTLELGDSALYLCASSSAGGTNAQYFGPGTRLTVL.

This clone was counted ten times or more. This sequence joins TRBV6-2 or TRBV6-3 and TRBJ1-1; 7 positions agree with TRBD1. The CDR3 totals 12 residues. The germline V gene encodes CDR1 MNHEY and CDR2 SVGEGT. V lost 6 bases and J lost 6; bases outside the gene matches: 4. In nucleotides, the CDR3 is TGTGCCAGCAGCTGGACAGGATCTGAAGCTTTCTTT. Its translation: CASSWTGSEAFF.

The CDR3 protein is CASRAGYEQYF. DNA of the CDR3: TGTGCCAGCAGAGCAGGGTACGAGCAGTACTTC. The rearrangement links TRBV28 to TRBJ2-7; TRBD1 might be the D (5 bases). Germline CDR1 MDHEN, CDR2 SYDVKM. The CDR3 totals 11 residues. V lost 6 bases and J 4 bases, leaving 7 bases between the germline ends.

The genes are TRBV5-1 and TRBJ2-1, with TRBD2 identical over 8 bases. The trim removed 4 bases at V and 8 bases at J, leaving 14 bases unmatched. CDR1 is SGHRS and CDR2 is YFSETQ in the germline V gene. The CDR3 has 16 amino acids. The CDR3 protein is CASSVLGSGSFDEQFF. The CDR3, as DNA: TGCGCCAGCAGCGTCTTGGGGAGCGGGAGCTTCGATGAGCAGTTCTTC. The full variable domain, its missing parts supplied by reference TRBV5-1 and TRBJ2-1, is KAGVTQTPRYLIKTRGQQVTLSCSPISGHRSVSWYQQTPGQGLQFLFEYFSETQRNKGNFPGRFSGRQFSNSRSEMNVSTLELGDSALYLCASSVLGSGSFDEQFFGPGTRLTVL.

V is TRBV19 and J is TRBJ1-5, with TRBD1 identical over 9 bases. The germline V gene has CDR1 LNHDA and CDR2 SQIVND (reference sequence). Losses at the gene ends were 7 bases for V and 3 bases for J; bases not matched to a gene: 7. CDR3 length: 15 amino acids. Here the CDR3 reads CASTVGTGPNQPQHF. The CDR3 DNA follows: TGTGCCAGTACTGTTGGGACAGGGCCCAATCAGCCCCAGCATTTT. Together with reference TRBV19 and TRBJ1-5, the CDR3 gives the full variable domain: DGGITQSPKYLFRKEGQNVTLSCEQNLNHDAMYWYRQDPGQGLRLIYYSQIVNDFQKGDIAEGYSVSREKKESFPLTVTSAQKNPTAFYLCASTVGTGPNQPQHFGDGTRLSIL.

V is TRBV6-5 and J is TRBJ2-7, with 8 bases fitting TRBD1. The CDR3 has 14 residues. Germline V CDR1 and CDR2: MNHEY, SVGAGI. After removal of 6 bases from V and 3 bases from J, the junction contained 7 bases not matched to a gene. The CDR3 sequence: CASSTDRGGYEQYF. Here the CDR3 DNA reads TGTGCCAGCAGCACCGACAGGGGAGGCTACGAGCAGTACTTC.

Comments on this clone: This same CDR3 is encoded by further DNA sequences in the sample. The chain joins TRBV27 to TRBJ1-5, with TRBD1 matching 7 bases. The CDR3 length is 14 residues. Germline V gene sequence: CDR1 MNHEY, CDR2 SMNVEV (reference sequence). V was clipped by 6 bases and J by 1 base; unmatched bases: 3. The DNA for the CDR3 is TGTGCCAGCAGCCTACAGGGGAGCAATCAGCCCCAGCATTTT. Its protein product is CASSLQGSNQPQHF.

This chain connects TRBV6-5 to TRBJ2-1; 7 bases line up with TRBD1. With 6 bases clipped from V and 4 bases from J, the junction kept 3 bases outside the gene matches. CDR1 is MNHEY, CDR2 SVGAGI, per germline. The length of the CDR3 is 13 residues. This CDR3 reads CASSRDSYNEQFF. CDR3 sequence (DNA): TGTGCCAGCAGCCGGGACAGTTACAATGAGCAGTTCTTC.

This chain joins TRBV27 and TRBJ2-7; D is unresolved. This CDR3 region has 16 residues. CDR1 and CDR2 from the germline V gene are MNHEY and SMNVEV (reference sequence). V was pared by 6 bases and J by 0 bases, with 18 bases between. The CDR3 DNA reads as TGTGCCAGCAGACCCAATGCGGTAGTGGGCTCCTACGAGCAGTACTTC. Its translation is CASRPNAVVGSYEQYF.

This clone was picked up a small number of times. This sequence joins TRBV5-4 and TRBJ2-7, with 10 bases fitting TRBD2. The V gene end was trimmed by 5 bases and the J gene end by 1 base; junction bases not matched to a gene: 6. From germline, CDR1 is SGHNT and CDR2 YYREEE (reference sequence). This CDR3 contains 15 residues. CDR3 loop: CASSLAGVLSYEQYF. CDR3 DNA sequence: TGTGCCAGCAGTCTAGCGGGAGTGTTATCCTACGAGCAGTACTTC. Full variable domain (remainder filled in from reference TRBV5-4 and TRBJ2-7): ETGVTQSPTHLIKTRGQQVTLRCSSQSGHNTVSWYQQALGQGPQFIFQYYREEENGRGNFPPRFSGLQFPNYSSELNVNALELDDSALYLCASSLAGVLSYEQYFGPGTRLTVT.

The chain links TRBV6-5 to TRBJ2-5, with D perhaps TRBD1 (6 bases). There are 13 residues in the CDR3. Germline assignment: CDR1 MNHEY and CDR2 SVGAGI. V lost 6 bases to trimming and J lost 1 base, with 9 bases between them. Written as DNA, the CDR3 is TGTGCCAGCAGCGACAGGCCCCAAGAGACCCAGTACTTC. This sequence encodes CASSDRPQETQYF.

V usage is TRBV15 and J usage is TRBJ1-2; TRBD1 matches at 8 bases. Germline CDR1 is LNHNV and CDR2 is YYDKDF (reference sequence). CDR3 length equals 15 residues. Unmatched junction bases numbered 8, after V lost 0 bases and J lost 8 bases. The CDR3 is CATSRDRTGSEGYTF. DNA for the CDR3: TGTGCCACCAGCAGAGATCGGACAGGGTCGGAGGGCTACACCTTC. The whole variable domain, filled in from reference TRBV15 and TRBJ1-2, reads DAMVIQNPRYQVTQFGKPVTLSCSQTLNHNVMYWYQQKSSQAPKLLFHYYDKDFNNEADTPDNFQSRRPNTSFCFLDIRSPGLGDTAMYLCATSRDRTGSEGYTFGSGTRLTVV.

V usage is TRBV12-5 and J usage is TRBJ2-1; D is unclear. Trimming took 1 base from V and 0 from J, leaving 10 bases between them. Germline V gene data show CDR1 as LGHNT and CDR2 as FRNRAP. This CDR3 is 16 amino acids long. The CDR3 DNA sequence: TGTGCTAGTGGTTTGGATCAGGCAAGCTCCTACAATGAGCAGTTCTTC. It is translated as CASGLDQASSYNEQFF. The full variable domain, with the rest looked up from reference TRBV12-5 and TRBJ2-1, is DARVTQTPRHKVTEMGQEVTMRCQPILGHNTVFWYRQTMMQGLELLAYFRNRAPLDDSGMPKDRFSAEMPDATLATLKIQPSEPRDSAVYFCASGLDQASSYNEQFFGPGTRLTVL.

In its sample, this clone was seen once. The chain has TRBV29-1 and TRBJ2-5, with 7 bases that match TRBD2. V shed 6 bases and J 1 base; nucleotides not matched to a gene: 11. This CDR3 has 15 residues. CDR1 SQVTM and CDR2 ANQGSEA come from the germline V gene. The CDR3 protein is CSVDGGWRGQETQYF. In nucleotides, the CDR3 is TGCAGCGTGGACGGGGGGTGGCGTGGCCAAGAGACCCAGTACTTC.

The V call is TRBV27, the J call TRBJ2-1; 7 nucleotides line up with TRBD2. With 7 bases clipped from V and 9 bases from J, the junction kept 9 bases outside the gene matches. The CDR3 totals 13 residues. Germline-derived CDR1 and CDR2 are MNHEY and SMNVEV (reference sequence). Here the CDR3 DNA reads TGTGCCAGCAACGTACTAGCGCGGGGTGAGCAGTTCTTC. Translation gives CASNVLARGEQFF.

This rearrangement joins TRBV9 to TRBJ1-2; 9 bases fit TRBD1. This CDR3 contains 15 residues. V lost 3 bases to trimming and J lost 8 bases; unmatched junction nucleotides: 11. Germline V gene data show CDR1 as SGDLS and CDR2 as YYNGEE. CDR3 in amino acids: CASSATTGTGFGYTF. The CDR3 nucleotides are TGTGCCAGCAGCGCGACAACCGGGACAGGGTTCGGCTACACCTTC.

The V call is TRBV29-1, the J call TRBJ2-3; 7 bases are shared with TRBD1. V gave up 2 bases and J gave up 9 bases; unmatched junction bases: 11. The CDR3 length is 14 residues. The germline V gene has CDR1 SQVTM and CDR2 ANQGSEA. As DNA, the CDR3 is TGCAGCGTTGAACACAGGGGCCCCCCGGGGACGCAGTATTTT. Amino acids: CSVEHRGPPGTQYF.

The genes are TRBV5-5 and TRBJ2-7; tentatively, D is TRBD2 (6 bases). The germline gives CDR1 SGHKS, CDR2 YYEKEE (reference sequence). The CDR3 loop spans 14 amino acids. Between the trimmed V and J ends, which lost 0 bases and 4 bases, there was a span of 11 bases. The CDR3 reads CASSLAPGRYEQYF. The CDR3, as DNA: TGTGCCAGCAGCTTGGCCCCAGGGAGGTACGAGCAGTACTTC.

V is TRBV10-3 and J is TRBJ1-2; the match to TRBD1 covers 7 bases. V was pared by 2 bases and J by 7 bases, with 13 bases of the junction left unmatched. CDR1 and CDR2 from the germline V gene are ENHRY and SYGVKD. The CDR3 runs 16 residues. CDR3 loop: CAISELEGGYPFGYTF. DNA of the CDR3: TGTGCCATCAGTGAGCTCGAAGGGGGCTACCCCTTTGGCTACACCTTC.

This clone was recorded once. This rearrangement joins TRBV11-2 to TRBJ2-2, with D tentatively TRBD2 (5 bases). This CDR3 spans 16 amino acids. V lost 5 bases and J 3 bases, leaving 16 bases between the germline ends. CDR1 SGHAT and CDR2 FQNNGV come from the germline V gene. The CDR3 DNA reads as TGTGCCAGCAGCCCCCCCGGGATTTGGGACACCGGGGAGCTGTTTTTT. It yields the protein CASSPPGIWDTGELFF.

The V call is TRBV15, the J call TRBJ2-1; D uncertain. CDR1 LNHNV and CDR2 YYDKDF come from the germline V gene (reference sequence). Trimming pared 0 bases from V and 5 bases from J, leaving 17 bases between. This CDR3 comprises 17 residues. The CDR3 coding sequence is TGTGCCACCAGCAGAGATCTCCGTCCCCGCGAAAACAATGAGCAGTTCTTC. This codes for CATSRDLRPRENNEQFF.

The V call is TRBV30, the J call TRBJ1-4; unclear D gene. The germline CDR1 and CDR2 sequences are GTSNPN and SVGIG (reference sequence). This CDR3 is 12 amino acids long. V was trimmed by 5 bases and J by 8 bases, leaving 12 bases between them. As DNA, the CDR3 is TGTGCCTGGGAGTCGGGTTACGAAAAACTGTTTTTT. Amino acids: CAWESGYEKLFF.

This clone was recorded a few times. The CDR3 loop reads CASSLVGLAPETQYF. For the CDR3, the DNA is TGTGCCAGCAGCTTAGTTGGACTAGCGCCAGAGACCCAGTACTTC. The chain has TRBV7-2 and TRBJ2-5, with 9 bases lining up with TRBD2. Germline values: CDR1 SGHTA, CDR2 FQGNSA. V lost 1 base and J lost 4; bases outside the gene matches: 4. The CDR3 is 15 amino acids.

The V gene is TRBV7-9, the J gene TRBJ2-4, with 7 bases identical to TRBD2. Germline trimming cut 8 bases from V and 5 bases from J; bases unmatched to any gene: 3. Germline V gives CDR1 SEHNR, CDR2 FQNEAQ (reference sequence). CDR3 length: 12 amino acids. CDR3 in DNA: TGTGCCAGCGGGAGGGTCGAAAACATTCAGTACTTC. Translated: CASGRVENIQYF.

The chain links TRBV5-1 to TRBJ2-7, with 9 nucleotides matching TRBD1. The CDR3 length is 17 residues. Trimming at V came to 0 bases and at J to 1 base, leaving 8 bases not matched to a gene. Looked up from germline, CDR1 is SGHRS and CDR2 is YFSETQ. The CDR3 DNA reads as TGCGCCAGCAGCTTGGAGGGTCTCGGGACAGGGTCCTACGAGCAGTACTTC. Translation: CASSLEGLGTGSYEQYF.

This sequence joins TRBV21-1 and TRBJ2-7; TRBD1 was called by the table and not checked on the DNA. TRBV21-1 is a listed pseudogene. The CDR3 is made up of 15 amino acids. CDR3 loop: CASSTRDRGPLEQYF. CDR3 DNA: TGTGCCAGCAGCACCCGGGACAGGGGGCCTCTCGAGCAGTACTTC.